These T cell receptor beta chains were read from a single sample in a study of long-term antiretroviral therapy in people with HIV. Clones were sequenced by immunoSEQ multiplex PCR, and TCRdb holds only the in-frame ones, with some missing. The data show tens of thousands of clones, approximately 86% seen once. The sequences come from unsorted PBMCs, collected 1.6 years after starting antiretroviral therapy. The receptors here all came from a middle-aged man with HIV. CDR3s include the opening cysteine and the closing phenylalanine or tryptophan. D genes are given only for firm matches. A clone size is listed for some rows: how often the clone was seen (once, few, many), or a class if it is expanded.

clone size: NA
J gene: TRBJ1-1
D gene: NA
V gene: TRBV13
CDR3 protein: CASSFLNTEAFF
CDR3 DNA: TGTGCCAGCAGCTTCCTGAACACTGAAGCTTTCTTT

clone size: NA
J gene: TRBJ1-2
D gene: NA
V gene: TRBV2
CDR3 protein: CASPGAGGYTF
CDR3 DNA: TGTGCCAGCCCGGGGGCGGGAGGCTACACCTTC

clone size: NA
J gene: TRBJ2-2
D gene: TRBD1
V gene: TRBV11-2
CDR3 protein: CASSLGFGTVGSGTGELFF
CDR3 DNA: TGTGCCAGCAGCTTAGGCTTTGGGACAGTCGGGTCGGGCACCGGGGAGCTGTTTTTT

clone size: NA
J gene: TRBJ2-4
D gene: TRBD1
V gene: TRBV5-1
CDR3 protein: CASSARQGLAKNIQYF
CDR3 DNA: TGCGCCAGCAGCGCCCGACAGGGGCTAGCCAAAAACATTCAGTACTTC

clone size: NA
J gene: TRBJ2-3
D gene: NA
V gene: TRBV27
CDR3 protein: CASSLRTADTQYF
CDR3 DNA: TGTGCCAGCAGTTTAAGGACGGCAGATACGCAGTATTTT

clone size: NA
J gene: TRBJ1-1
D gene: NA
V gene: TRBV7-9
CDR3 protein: CATGLGQGGNTEAFF
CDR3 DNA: TGTGCCACAGGGTTGGGGCAGGGAGGGAACACTGAAGCTTTCTTT

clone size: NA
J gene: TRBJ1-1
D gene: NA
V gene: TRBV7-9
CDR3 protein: CASSQDGFEAFF
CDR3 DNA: TGTGCCAGCAGCCAGGACGGTTTTGAAGCTTTCTTT

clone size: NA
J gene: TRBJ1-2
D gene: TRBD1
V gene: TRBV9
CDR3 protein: CASSVGTGAYGYTF
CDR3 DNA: TGTGCCAGCAGCGTAGGGACAGGGGCTTATGGCTACACCTTC

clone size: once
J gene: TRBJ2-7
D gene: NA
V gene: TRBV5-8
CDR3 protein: CASSPRGASVSEQYF
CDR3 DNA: TGTGCCAGCAGCCCCCGGGGCGCATCCGTGTCCGAGCAGTACTTC

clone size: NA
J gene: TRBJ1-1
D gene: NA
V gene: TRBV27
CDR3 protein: CASRGVGSTEAFF
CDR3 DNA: TGTGCCAGCAGGGGTGTTGGAAGCACTGAAGCTTTCTTT

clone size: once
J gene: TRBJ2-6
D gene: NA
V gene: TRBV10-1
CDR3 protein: CASAPGSSGANVLTF
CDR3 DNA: TGCGCCAGCGCCCCTGGGAGCTCTGGGGCCAACGTCCTGACTTTC

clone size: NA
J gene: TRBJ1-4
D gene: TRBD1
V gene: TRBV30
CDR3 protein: CAWSVNTGTGRRGEKLFF
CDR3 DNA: TGTGCCTGGAGTGTTAACACCGGGACAGGGCGGAGAGGTGAAAAACTGTTTTTT

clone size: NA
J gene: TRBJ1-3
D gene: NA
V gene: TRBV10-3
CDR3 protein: CAIRSFDSGNTIYF
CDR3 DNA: TGTGCCATCAGGTCCTTCGACTCTGGAAACACCATATATTTT

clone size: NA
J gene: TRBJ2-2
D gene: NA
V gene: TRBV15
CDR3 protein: CATSPIFGGSGGDTGELFF
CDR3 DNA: TGTGCCACCAGCCCCATCTTCGGGGGCTCGGGCGGTGACACCGGGGAGCTGTTTTTT

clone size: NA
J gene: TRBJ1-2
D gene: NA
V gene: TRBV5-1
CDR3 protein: CASSIWTDSNYGYTF
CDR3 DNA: TGCGCCAGCAGCATTTGGACAGATTCAAACTATGGCTACACCTTC

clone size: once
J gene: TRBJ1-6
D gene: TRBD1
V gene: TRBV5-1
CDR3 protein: CASSVQGANNSPLHF
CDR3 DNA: TGCGCCAGCAGCGTCCAGGGGGCGAATAATTCACCCCTCCACTTT

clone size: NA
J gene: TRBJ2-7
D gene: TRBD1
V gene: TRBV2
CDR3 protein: CASRAWTGLYEQYF
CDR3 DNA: TGTGCCAGCAGAGCTTGGACAGGGTTGTACGAGCAGTACTTC

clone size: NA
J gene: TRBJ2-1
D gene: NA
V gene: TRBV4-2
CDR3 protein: CASSQHRGGFAYNEQFF
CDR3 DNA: TGTGCCAGCAGCCAACACCGTGGGGGTTTTGCCTACAATGAGCAGTTCTTC

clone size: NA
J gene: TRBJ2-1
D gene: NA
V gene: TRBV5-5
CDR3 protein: CASRGEGVMDEQFF
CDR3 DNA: TGTGCCAGCAGGGGTGAGGGAGTAATGGATGAGCAGTTCTTC

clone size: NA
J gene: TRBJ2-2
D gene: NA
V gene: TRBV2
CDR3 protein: CASSEAPGSSTGELFF
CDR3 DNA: TGTGCCAGCAGTGAAGCACCCGGGAGTTCTACCGGGGAGCTGTTTTTT

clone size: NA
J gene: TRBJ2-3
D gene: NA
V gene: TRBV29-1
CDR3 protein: CSVEGGRVSTDTQYF
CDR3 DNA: TGCAGCGTTGAAGGCGGCAGGGTGAGCACAGATACGCAGTATTTT

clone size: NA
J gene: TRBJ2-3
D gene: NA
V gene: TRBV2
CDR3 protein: CASSDLGKHTQYF
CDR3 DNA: TGTGCCAGCAGTGACTTGGGCAAACATACGCAGTATTTT

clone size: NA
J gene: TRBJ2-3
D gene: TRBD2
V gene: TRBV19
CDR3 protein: CASKVTSGETNTDTQYF
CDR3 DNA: TGTGCCAGTAAGGTGACTAGCGGGGAAACCAACACAGATACGCAGTATTTT